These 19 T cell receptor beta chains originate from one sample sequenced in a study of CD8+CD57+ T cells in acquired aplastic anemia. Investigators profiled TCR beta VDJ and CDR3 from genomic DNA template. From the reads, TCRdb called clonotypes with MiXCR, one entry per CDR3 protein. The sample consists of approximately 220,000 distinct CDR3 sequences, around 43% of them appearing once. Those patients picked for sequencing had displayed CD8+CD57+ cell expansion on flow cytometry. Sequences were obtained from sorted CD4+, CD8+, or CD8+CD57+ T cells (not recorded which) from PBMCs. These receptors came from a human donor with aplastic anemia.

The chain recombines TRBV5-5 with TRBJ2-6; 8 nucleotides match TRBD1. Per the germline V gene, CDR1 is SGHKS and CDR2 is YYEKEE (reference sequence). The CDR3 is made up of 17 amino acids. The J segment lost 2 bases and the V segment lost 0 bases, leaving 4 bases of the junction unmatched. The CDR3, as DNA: TGTGCCAGCAGCTTGGGGACAGGGTTCCCTGGGGCCAACGTCCTGACTTTC. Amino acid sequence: CASSLGTGFPGANVLTF. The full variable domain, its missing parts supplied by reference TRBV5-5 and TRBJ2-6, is DAGVTQSPTHLIKTRGQQVTLRCSPISGHKSVSWYQQVLGQGPQFIFQYYEKEERGRGNFPDRFSARQFPNYSSELNVNALLLGDSALYLCASSLGTGFPGANVLTFGAGSRLTVL.

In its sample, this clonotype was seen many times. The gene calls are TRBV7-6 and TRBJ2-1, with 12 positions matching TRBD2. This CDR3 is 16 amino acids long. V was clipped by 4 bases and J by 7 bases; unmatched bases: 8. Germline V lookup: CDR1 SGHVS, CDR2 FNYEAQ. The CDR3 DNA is TGTGCCAGCAGCTCCCGACTAGCGGGAGACGCGAATGAGCAGTTCTTC. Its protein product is CASSSRLAGDANEQFF.

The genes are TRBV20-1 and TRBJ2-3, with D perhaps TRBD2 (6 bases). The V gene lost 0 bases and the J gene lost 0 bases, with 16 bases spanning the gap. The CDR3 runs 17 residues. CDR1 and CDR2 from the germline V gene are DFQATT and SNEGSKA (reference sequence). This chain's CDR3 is CSARDLATYSSTDTQYF. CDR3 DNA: TGCAGTGCTAGAGACCTAGCGACGTACTCTAGCACAGATACGCAGTATTTT.

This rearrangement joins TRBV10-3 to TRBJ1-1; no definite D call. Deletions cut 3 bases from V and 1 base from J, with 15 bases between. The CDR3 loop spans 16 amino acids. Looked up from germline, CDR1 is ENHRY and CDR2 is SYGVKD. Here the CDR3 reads CAISDLHADGNTEAFF. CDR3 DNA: TGTGCCATCAGTGATCTACATGCCGACGGGAACACTGAAGCTTTCTTT.

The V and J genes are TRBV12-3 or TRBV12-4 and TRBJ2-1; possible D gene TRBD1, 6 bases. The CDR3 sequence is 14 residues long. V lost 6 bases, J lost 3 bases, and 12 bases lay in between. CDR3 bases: TGTGCCAGCAGCCGAGGGGGAGACTACAATGAGCAGTTCTTC. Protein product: CASSRGGDYNEQFF.

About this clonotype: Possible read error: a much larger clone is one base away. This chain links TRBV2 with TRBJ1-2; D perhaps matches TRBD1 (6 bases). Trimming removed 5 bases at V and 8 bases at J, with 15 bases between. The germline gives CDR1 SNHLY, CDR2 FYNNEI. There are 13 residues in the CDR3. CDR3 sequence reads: CASSRIYREGYTF. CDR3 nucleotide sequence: TGTGCCAGCAGTCGAATTTACAGGGAGGGCTACACCTTC.

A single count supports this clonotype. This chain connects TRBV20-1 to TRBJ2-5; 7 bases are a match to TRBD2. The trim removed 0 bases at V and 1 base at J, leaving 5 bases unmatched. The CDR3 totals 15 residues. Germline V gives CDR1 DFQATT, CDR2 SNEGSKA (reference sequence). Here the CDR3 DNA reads TGCAGTGCTAGAGACGCTGGGGGGGTCCAAGAGACCCAGTACTTC. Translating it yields CSARDAGGVQETQYF.

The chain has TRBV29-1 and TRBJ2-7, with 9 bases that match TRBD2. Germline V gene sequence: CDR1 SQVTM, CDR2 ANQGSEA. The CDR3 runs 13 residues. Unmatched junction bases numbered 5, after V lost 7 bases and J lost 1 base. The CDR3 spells CSATSGRSYEQYF. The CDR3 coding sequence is TGCAGCGCCACCAGCGGGAGGTCCTACGAGCAGTACTTC.

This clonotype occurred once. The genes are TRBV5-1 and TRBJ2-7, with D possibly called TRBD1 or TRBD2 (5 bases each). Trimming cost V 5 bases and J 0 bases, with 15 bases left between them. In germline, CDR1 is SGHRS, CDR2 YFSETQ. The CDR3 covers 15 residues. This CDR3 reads CASRLRDGLSYEQYF. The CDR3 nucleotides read TGCGCCAGCAGACTCCGGGACGGACTCTCCTACGAGCAGTACTTC. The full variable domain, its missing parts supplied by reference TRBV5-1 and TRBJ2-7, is KAGVTQTPRYLIKTRGQQVTLSCSPISGHRSVSWYQQTPGQGLQFLFEYFSETQRNKGNFPGRFSGRQFSNSRSEMNVSTLELGDSALYLCASRLRDGLSYEQYFGPGTRLTVT.

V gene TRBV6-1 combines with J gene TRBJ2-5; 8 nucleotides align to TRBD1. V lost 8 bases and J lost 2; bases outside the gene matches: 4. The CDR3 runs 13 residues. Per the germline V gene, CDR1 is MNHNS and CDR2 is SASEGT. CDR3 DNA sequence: TGTGCCAGCGGACAGGGTTGGCAAGAGACCCAGTACTTC. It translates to CASGQGWQETQYF.

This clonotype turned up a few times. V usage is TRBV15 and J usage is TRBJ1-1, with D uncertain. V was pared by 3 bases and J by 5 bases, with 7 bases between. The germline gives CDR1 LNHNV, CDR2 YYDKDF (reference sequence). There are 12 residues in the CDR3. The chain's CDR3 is CATSSYGTEAFF. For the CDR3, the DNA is TGTGCCACCAGCAGCTACGGGACTGAAGCTTTCTTT.

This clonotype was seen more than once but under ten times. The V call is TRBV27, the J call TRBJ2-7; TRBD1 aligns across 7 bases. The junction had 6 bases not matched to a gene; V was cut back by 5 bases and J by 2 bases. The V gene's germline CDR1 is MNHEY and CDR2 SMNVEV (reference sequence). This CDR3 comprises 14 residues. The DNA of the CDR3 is TGTGCCAGCAGTGACAGGGTTTGGGCCTACGAGCAGTACTTC. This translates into CASSDRVWAYEQYF.

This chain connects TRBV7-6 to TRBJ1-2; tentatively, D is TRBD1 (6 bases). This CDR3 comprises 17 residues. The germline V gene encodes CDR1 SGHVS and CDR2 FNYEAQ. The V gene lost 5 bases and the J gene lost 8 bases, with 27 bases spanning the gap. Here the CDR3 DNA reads TGTGCCAGCAGCCCCAGACAGGTACTCAGCCACCACTGCGGCTACACCTTC. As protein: CASSPRQVLSHHCGYTF.

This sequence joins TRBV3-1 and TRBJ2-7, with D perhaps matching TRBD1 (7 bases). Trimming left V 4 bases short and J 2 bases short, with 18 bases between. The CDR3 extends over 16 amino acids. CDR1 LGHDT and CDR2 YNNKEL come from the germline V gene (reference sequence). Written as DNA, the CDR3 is TGTGCCAGCAGCCCAGGGGGGACGGAGGCCCCCTACGAGCAGTACTTC. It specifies CASSPGGTEAPYEQYF.

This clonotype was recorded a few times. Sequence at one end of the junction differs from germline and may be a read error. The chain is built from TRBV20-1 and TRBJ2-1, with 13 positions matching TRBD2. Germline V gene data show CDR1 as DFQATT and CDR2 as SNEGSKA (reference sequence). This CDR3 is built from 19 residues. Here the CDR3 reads CSANLLTGLAGPSYNEQSF. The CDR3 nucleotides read TGCAGTGCCAATCTTCTGACGGGACTAGCGGGACCCTCCTACAATGAGCAGTCCTTC.

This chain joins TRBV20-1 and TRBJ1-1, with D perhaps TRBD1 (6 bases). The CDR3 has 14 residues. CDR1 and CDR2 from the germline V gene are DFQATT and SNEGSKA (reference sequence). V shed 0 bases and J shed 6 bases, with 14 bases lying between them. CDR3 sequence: CSARDSRGGPEAFF. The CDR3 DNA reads TGCAGTGCTAGAGATTCTAGAGGGGGGCCTGAAGCTTTCTTT.

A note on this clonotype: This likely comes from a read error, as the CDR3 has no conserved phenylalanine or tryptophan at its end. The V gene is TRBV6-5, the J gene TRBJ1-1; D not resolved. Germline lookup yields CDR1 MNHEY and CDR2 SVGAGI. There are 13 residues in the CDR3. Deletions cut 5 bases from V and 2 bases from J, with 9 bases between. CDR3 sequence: CASSISGNTEAFS. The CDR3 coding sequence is TGTGCCAGCAGTATCTCGGGCAACACTGAAGCTTTCTCT.

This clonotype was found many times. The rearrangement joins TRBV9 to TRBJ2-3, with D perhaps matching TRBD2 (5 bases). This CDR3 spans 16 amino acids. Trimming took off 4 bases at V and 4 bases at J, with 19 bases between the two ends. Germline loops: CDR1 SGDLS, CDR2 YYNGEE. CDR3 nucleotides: TGTGCCAGCAGCCAACCTCTCGGGCTAGCAGCAGATACGCAGTATTTT. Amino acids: CASSQPLGLAADTQYF.

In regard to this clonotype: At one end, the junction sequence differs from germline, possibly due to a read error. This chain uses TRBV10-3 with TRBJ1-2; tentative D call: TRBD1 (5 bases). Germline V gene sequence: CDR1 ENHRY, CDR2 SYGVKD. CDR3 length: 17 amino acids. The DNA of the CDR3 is TGTGCCAGCAGTTATACGCCGACCGGGGGGGACCCCTATGGCAACACCTTC. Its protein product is CASSYTPTGGDPYGNTF.